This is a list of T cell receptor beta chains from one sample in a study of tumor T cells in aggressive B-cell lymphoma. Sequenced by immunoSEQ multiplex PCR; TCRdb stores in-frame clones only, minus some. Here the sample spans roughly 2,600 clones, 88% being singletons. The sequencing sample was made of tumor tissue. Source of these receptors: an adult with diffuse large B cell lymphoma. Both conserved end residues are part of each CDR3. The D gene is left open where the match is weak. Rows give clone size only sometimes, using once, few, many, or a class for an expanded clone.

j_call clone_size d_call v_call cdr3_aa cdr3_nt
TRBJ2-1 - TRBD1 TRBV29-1 CSGQGYNEQFF TGCAGCGGACAGGGATACAATGAGCAGTTCTTC
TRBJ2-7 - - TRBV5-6 CASSLVDIPYEQYF TGTGCCAGCAGCTTGGTGGACATCCCCTACGAGCAGTACTTC
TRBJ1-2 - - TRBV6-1 CASSVLTTSYGYTF TGTGCCAGCAGTGTGTTGACAACCAGCTATGGCTACACCTTC
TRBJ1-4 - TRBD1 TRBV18 CASSPPGTGEKLFF TGTGCCAGCTCTCCCCCCGGGACAGGGGAAAAACTGTTTTTT
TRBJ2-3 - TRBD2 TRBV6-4 CASSALAGGDTDTQYF TGTGCCAGCAGTGCCTTAGCGGGGGGGGACACAGATACGCAGTATTTT
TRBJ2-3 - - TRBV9 CASSVGQALANTDTQYF TGTGCCAGCAGCGTAGGACAAGCGTTAGCGAATACAGATACGCAGTATTTT
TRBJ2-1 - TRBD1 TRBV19 CASSTTTGVGHNEQFF TGTGCCAGTAGTACCACGACAGGGGTGGGACACAATGAGCAGTTCTTC
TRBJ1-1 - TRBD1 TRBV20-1 CSASGQGGAFF TGCAGTGCTTCCGGACAGGGGGGAGCTTTCTTT
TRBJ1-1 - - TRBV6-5 CASSFSDSLNTEAFF TGTGCCAGCAGTTTCTCGGACAGTTTGAACACTGAAGCTTTCTTT
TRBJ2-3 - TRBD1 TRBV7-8 CASSGDRADTQYF TGTGCCAGCAGCGGGGACAGGGCTGATACGCAGTATTTT
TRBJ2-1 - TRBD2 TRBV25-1 CASSPPGLAGNNEQFF TGTGCCAGCAGTCCTCCGGGACTAGCGGGAAACAATGAGCAGTTCTTC
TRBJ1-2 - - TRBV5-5 CASSLALLSGYTF TGTGCCAGCAGCTTGGCCCTTTTGAGTGGCTACACCTTC
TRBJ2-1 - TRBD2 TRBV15 CATGRHTSGGYNEQFF TGTGCCACCGGCAGGCACACTAGCGGGGGCTACAATGAGCAGTTCTTC
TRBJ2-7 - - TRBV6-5 CASSTEGLPYEQYF TGTGCCAGCAGTACGGAGGGTCTTCCCTACGAGCAGTACTTC
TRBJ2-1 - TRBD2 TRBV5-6 CASSLERGGREQFF TGTGCCAGCAGCTTGGAGCGGGGGGGCAGAGAGCAGTTCTTC
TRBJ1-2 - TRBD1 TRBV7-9 CASSLVRGPFGYTF TGTGCCAGCAGCTTAGTTAGGGGGCCCTTTGGCTACACCTTC
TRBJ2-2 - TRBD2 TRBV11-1 CASSPTGAGELNTGELFF TGTGCCAGCAGCCCTACTGGAGCGGGGGAGCTGAACACCGGGGAGCTGTTTTTT
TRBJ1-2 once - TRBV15 CATSRGEGAGGYTF TGTGCCACCAGCAGAGGCGAAGGGGCAGGTGGCTACACCTTC
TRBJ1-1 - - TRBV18 CASSPPLNPTEAFF TGTGCCAGCTCACCACCGCTAAACCCCACTGAAGCTTTCTTT
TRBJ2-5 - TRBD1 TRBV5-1 CASSRTGTAQETQYF TGCGCCAGCAGCAGAACCGGGACAGCTCAAGAGACCCAGTACTTC
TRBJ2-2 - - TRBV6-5 CASSYSPGTGELFF TGTGCCAGCAGTTACTCGCCGGGTACCGGGGAGCTGTTTTTT
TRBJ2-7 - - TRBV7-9 CASSTLGGDEQYF TGTGCCAGCAGTACCCTCGGCGGAGACGAGCAGTACTTC
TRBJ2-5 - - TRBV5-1 CASSFSRRPQETQYF TGCGCCAGCAGCTTTAGCCGGAGGCCCCAAGAGACCCAGTACTTC
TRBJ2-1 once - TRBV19 CASSIDLSSYNEQFF TGTGCCAGTAGTATAGACCTCAGCTCCTACAATGAGCAGTTCTTC
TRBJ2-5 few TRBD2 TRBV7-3 CASSSFFQRGFQETQYF TGTGCCAGCAGCTCCTTTTTCCAGCGGGGTTTCCAAGAGACCCAGTACTTC
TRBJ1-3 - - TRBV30 CAWSGGNRYTIYF TGTGCCTGGAGTGGGGGCAATCGTTACACCATATATTTT
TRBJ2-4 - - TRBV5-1 CASSPGQSKNIQYF TGCGCCAGCAGCCCCGGACAGTCCAAAAACATTCAGTACTTC
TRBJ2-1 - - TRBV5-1 CASSAVGVPQFF TGCGCCAGCAGTGCCGTCGGGGTTCCCCAGTTCTTC
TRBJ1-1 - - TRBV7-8 CASSSRRRWTLSEAFF TGTGCCAGCAGCTCCCGACGGCGATGGACTCTATCTGAAGCTTTCTTT
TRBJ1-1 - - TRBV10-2 CASSATLRGEAFF TGCGCCAGCAGTGCCACCCTTAGGGGGGAAGCTTTCTTT
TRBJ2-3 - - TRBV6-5 CASRTSRRKGDTQYF TGTGCCAGCAGAACCTCCCGGAGGAAAGGAGATACGCAGTATTTT
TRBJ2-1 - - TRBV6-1 CASSDPGAHEQFF TGTGCCAGCAGTGATCCAGGGGCCCATGAGCAGTTCTTC
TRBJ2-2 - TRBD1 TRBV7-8 CASSLGGTGFNTGELFF TGTGCCAGCAGCTTAGGAGGGACAGGATTTAACACCGGGGAGCTGTTTTTT
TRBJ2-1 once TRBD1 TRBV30 CAWSVGQSSYNEQFF TGTGCCTGGAGTGTGGGACAGAGCTCCTACAATGAGCAGTTCTTC
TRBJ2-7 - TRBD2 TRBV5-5 CASSLLVSGASYEQYF TGTGCCAGCAGCTTGCTGGTCAGCGGGGCCTCCTACGAGCAGTACTTC
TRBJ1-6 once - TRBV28 CASSYDVRGSYNSPLHF TGTGCCAGCAGTTACGATGTACGAGGCTCCTATAATTCACCCCTCCACTTT
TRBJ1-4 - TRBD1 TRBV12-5 CASGPGQGSVKLFF TGTGCTAGTGGTCCGGGACAGGGTAGTGTCAAACTGTTTTTT
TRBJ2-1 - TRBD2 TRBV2 CASSGGGANNEQFF TGTGCCAGCAGTGGCGGGGGGGCCAACAATGAGCAGTTCTTC
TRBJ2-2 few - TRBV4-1 CASSQDGEDSRAGELFF TGCGCCAGCAGCCAAGACGGGGAAGATAGTCGTGCCGGGGAGCTGTTTTTT
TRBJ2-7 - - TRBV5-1 CASSLGTNGRVEQYF TGCGCCAGCAGCTTGGGGACTAACGGGAGAGTCGAGCAGTACTTC
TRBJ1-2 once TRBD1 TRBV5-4 CASSVTGGYYGYTF TGTGCCAGCAGCGTTACAGGGGGATACTATGGCTACACCTTC
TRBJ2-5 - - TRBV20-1 CSARDRETQYF TGCAGTGCTAGAGATCGAGAGACCCAGTACTTC
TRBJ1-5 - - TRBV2 CASSEDSPWEPQHF TGTGCCAGCAGTGAGGACAGTCCTTGGGAGCCCCAGCATTTT
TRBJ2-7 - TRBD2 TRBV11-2 CASSPHSSGYEQYF TGTGCCAGCAGCCCTCATTCTAGCGGGTACGAGCAGTACTTC
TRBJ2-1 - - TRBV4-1 CASSQDPPPSSYNEQFF TGCGCCAGCAGCCAAGATCCCCCTCCGAGCTCCTACAATGAGCAGTTCTTC
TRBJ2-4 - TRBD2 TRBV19 CASSSTSAGMDIQYF TGTGCCAGTAGTAGTACTTCAGCGGGAATGGACATTCAGTACTTC
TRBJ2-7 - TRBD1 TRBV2 CASSRNRGIYEQYF TGTGCCAGCAGTCGAAACAGGGGGATCTACGAGCAGTACTTC
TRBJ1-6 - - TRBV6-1 CASVWGLSGNSPLHF TGTGCCAGCGTGTGGGGCCTCTCAGGGAATTCACCCCTCCACTTT
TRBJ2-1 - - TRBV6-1 CASSDPGVHEQFF TGTGCCAGCAGTGATCCAGGGGTCCATGAGCAGTTCTTC
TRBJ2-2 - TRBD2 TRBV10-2 CAIRGVDTGELFF TGCGCCATCCGGGGGGTAGACACCGGGGAGCTGTTTTTT
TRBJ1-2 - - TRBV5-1 CASSLDGGGNGYTF TGCGCCAGCAGCTTGGACGGCGGAGGTAATGGCTACACCTTC
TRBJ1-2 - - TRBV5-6 CASSLEWSEMVGYTF TGTGCCAGCAGCTTGGAATGGAGCGAGATGGTAGGCTACACCTTC
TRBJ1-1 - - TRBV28 CASSEYTEAFF TGTGCCAGCAGTGAGTACACTGAAGCTTTCTTT
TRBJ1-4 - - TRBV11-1 CASSLDAVGEKLFF TGTGCCAGCAGCTTAGATGCAGTGGGAGAAAAACTATTTTTT
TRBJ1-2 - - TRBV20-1 CSAKGGGGYTF TGCAGTGCCAAGGGGGGGGGTGGCTACACCTTC
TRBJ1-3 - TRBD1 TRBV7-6 CASSFRQGEGGNTIYF TGTGCCAGCAGCTTCCGACAGGGGGAAGGCGGAAACACCATATATTTT
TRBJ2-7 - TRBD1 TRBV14 CASSQNRDRGREQYF TGTGCCAGCAGCCAAAACCGGGACAGGGGTCGCGAGCAGTACTTC
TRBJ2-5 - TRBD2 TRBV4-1 CASSHGRGTSGSQETQYF TGCGCCAGCAGCCATGGCCGAGGGACTAGCGGGTCCCAAGAGACCCAGTACTTC
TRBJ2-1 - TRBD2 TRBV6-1 CASRWGGTYNEQFF TGTGCCAGCAGGTGGGGGGGGACCTACAATGAGCAGTTCTTC
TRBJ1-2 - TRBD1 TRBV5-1 CASSLAGDRGYTF TGCGCCAGCAGCTTGGCCGGGGACAGGGGCTACACCTTC